The clone carrying this T cell receptor (beta chain) was counted at least ten times. Its matching antigen is unknown. The template was total RNA from unfractionated whole blood. TCRdb re-analysed the 5' RACE reads in MiXCR, keeping a single row per CDR3 protein. The sample holds 150,000 or so distinct CDR3 sequences, over 3.5% seen once. The sample is drawn from a study of human T cells and chemical hapten exposure. Background on the study: Yields of TCR per sample differed, chiefly owing to small differences in pooled library volume. Findings of the study overall: TCRs exceeding a frequency of 1 in 1000 stayed unchanged under DPC sensitization.

CDR3 size: 15 residues. The V end was cut by 2 bases, the J end by 4 bases, with 14 bases between. Germline V gene sequence: CDR1 KGHSH, CDR2 LQKENI. The sequence was obtained from a female donor in good health. The rearrangement uses TRBV18 and TRBJ2-5; D is possibly TRBD1 (5 bases). The CDR3 region is CASSPNGRVRETQYF. In nucleotides, the CDR3 is TGTGCCAGCTCACCAAACGGCAGGGTCCGAGAGACCCAGTACTTC.